This entry lists 4 T cell receptor beta chains sequenced from one sample in a study of cytomegalovirus exposure and HLA in healthy donors (dated by TCRdb to about 2017). The library came from the immunoSEQ multiplex PCR assay. The multiplex PCR relied on a mix of 60 forward primers for TCR Vbeta segments and 13 reverse primers for TCR Jbeta segments. In TCRdb, the immuneACCESS table is reduced to in-frame sequences with V and J assigned. These tables do not hold every clone; where another copy was compared, an unresolved V gene accounts for under half, and the others remain unexplained. The sample yields over 70,000 clones; around two thirds were counted once. Of the sample, roughly 9.8% is held by the ten largest clones. Sample: PBMCs. These receptors were obtained from a woman between 50 and 59 years old in good health and CMV-seropositive.

The chain links TRBV10-3 to TRBJ2-3; a weak D match, TRBD2 (7 bases). CDR3 length: 17 residues. The V and J ends lost 6 bases and 0 bases respectively, with 19 bases between them. Germline-derived CDR1 and CDR2 are ENHRY and SYGVKD. The CDR3 sequence is CAISGGGGTMSTDTQYF. DNA for the CDR3: TGTGCCATCAGCGGGGGAGGGGGGACTATGAGCACAGATACGCAGTATTTT.

This clone was seen many times. The chain couples TRBV5-4 to TRBJ1-2, with TRBD1 matching over 7 bases. Per germline, CDR1 SGHNT and CDR2 YYREEE (reference sequence). The length of the CDR3 is 16 residues. Germline trimming cut 2 bases from V and 2 bases from J; bases unmatched to any gene: 9. The CDR3 DNA reads TGTGCCAGCAGCTTTTGGCGGGACAGAGTAAACTATGGCTACACCTTC. It specifies CASSFWRDRVNYGYTF.

This clone was counted only a few times. The chain uses TRBV10-3 and TRBJ2-1, with D possibly TRBD1 on 6 matching bases. Between the trimmed V and J ends, which lost 6 bases and 8 bases, there was a span of 11 bases. The CDR3 totals 12 residues. Germline V gene lookup returns CDR1 ENHRY and CDR2 SYGVKD. CDR3 residues: CAISYRADEQFF. DNA of the CDR3: TGTGCCATCAGCTACAGGGCTGATGAGCAGTTCTTC.

The chain couples TRBV12-2 to TRBJ1-5. TRBV12-2 is a documented pseudogene. CDR3 size: 17 residues. In nucleotides, the CDR3 is TGTGCAAGTCGCTCCCCCCGAGGGGGGGGGAGCAATCAGCCCCAGCATTTT. It codes for CASRSPRGGGSNQPQHF.